This TCR beta chain comes out of a study of T cell repertoires in cytomegalovirus infection. This clonotype was counted many times. The V and J ends lost 7 bases and 0 bases respectively, with 15 bases between them. The CDR3 contains 15 residues. Germline values: CDR1 ENHRY, CDR2 SYGVKD. TCRdb reprocessed the reads via MiXCR and lists one record per CDR3 protein. The data hold fewer than 550,000 distinct CDR3 sequences, with 15% to 20% observed a single time. The chain is built from TRBV10-3 and TRBJ1-1; TRBD1 might be the D (6 bases). This receptor was taken from a human donor in good health (CMV status not recorded). Some clones in this sample may be carry-over from other donors' samples. Source material: CD8+ T cells from PBMCs. This CDR3 is CAIKARTDMNTEAFF. The CDR3 DNA sequence: TGTGCCATCAAAGCCCGGACAGACATGAACACTGAAGCTTTCTTT.